The TCR beta chain described here comes from a study of cytomegalovirus exposure and HLA in healthy donors. It was with 60 Vbeta and 13 Jbeta primers that the PCR ran. TCRdb keeps only in-frame clones here, not all; method: immunoSEQ multiplex PCR. Counted here are about 130,000 clones, less than 85% occurring once; the ten biggest clones make up approximately 10%. For this clone: Its antigen is unidentified.

Study-level findings and limits: Roughly uniform depth of sequencing across donors was assumed in presence/absence analyses. Later analysis identified about 15,000 TCR beta sequences associated with HLA alleles, using a false discovery rate threshold of 0.05. A few CMV-associated chains proved CMV antigen-specific in vitro.

CDR3 size: 15 residues. V shed 6 bases, J shed 3 bases, and the junction held 8 bases outside the gene matches. Germline V gives CDR1 SGDLS, CDR2 YYNGEE. V usage is TRBV9 and J usage is TRBJ2-2; 7 nucleotides agree with TRBD1. The sample taken for sequencing was PBMCs. The clonotype originates from a man aged 30-40 years in good health and CMV-seropositive. DNA of the CDR3: TGTGCCAGCACCGATAGGGGGCCGGACACCGGGGAGCTGTTTTTT. This encodes CASTDRGPDTGELFF.